A selection of T cell receptor beta chains follows, all from one sample in a study of early T cells in non-severe SARS-CoV-2 infection. TCRdb re-called the 5' RACE reads with MiXCR, one entry per CDR3 protein. The data show approximately 50,000 distinct CDR3 sequences, roughly 12% seen once. This material consisted of whole blood, taken at baseline. The receptors shown here come from an adult who was a healthcare worker with PCR-confirmed SARS-CoV-2 infection or an uninfected control (not recorded which). Both conserved end residues are part of each CDR3. Each record gives: CDR3 protein, CDR3 DNA, D gene, V gene, clone size, J gene. The D gene is left open where the match is weak. Not all rows give a size; the values are once, few, many and, for expanded clones, a class.

CDR3aa: CASSPDPRNEQYF
CDR3nt: TGTGCCAGCAGCCCGGACCCTCGGAACGAGCAGTACTTC
d_gene: NA
v_gene: TRBV7-2
abundance: few
j_gene: TRBJ2-7

CDR3aa: CASSQDLWAAKNTGELFF
CDR3nt: TGCGCCAGCAGCCAAGATTTATGGGCCGCAAAGAACACCGGGGAGCTGTTTTTT
d_gene: NA
v_gene: TRBV4-3
abundance: many
j_gene: TRBJ2-2

CDR3aa: CASSYGVDAYEQYF
CDR3nt: TGTGCCAGCAGTTACGGCGTCGACGCCTACGAGCAGTACTTC
d_gene: NA
v_gene: TRBV6-5
abundance: NA
j_gene: TRBJ2-7

CDR3aa: CSASVLVTDTQYF
CDR3nt: TGCAGTGCTAGCGTACTAGTCACAGATACGCAGTATTTT
d_gene: NA
v_gene: TRBV20-1
abundance: few
j_gene: TRBJ2-3

CDR3aa: CASSRRQNLNSEQFF
CDR3nt: TGTGCCAGCAGCCGGCGACAGAATCTTAATAGTGAGCAGTTCTTC
d_gene: NA
v_gene: TRBV14
abundance: many
j_gene: TRBJ2-1

CDR3aa: CASSRAPEVPMDGYTF
CDR3nt: TGCGCCAGCAGCCGAGCACCTGAGGTACCGATGGACGGCTACACCTTC
d_gene: NA
v_gene: TRBV4-3
abundance: few
j_gene: TRBJ1-2

CDR3aa: CAISVLQETQYF
CDR3nt: TGTGCCATCAGTGTTCTACAAGAGACCCAGTACTTC
d_gene: NA
v_gene: TRBV10-3
abundance: NA
j_gene: TRBJ2-5

CDR3aa: CASSLRLAGDLGSYEQYF
CDR3nt: TGTGCCAGCAGCCTCCGACTAGCGGGAGATCTTGGCTCCTACGAGCAGTACTTC
d_gene: TRBD2
v_gene: TRBV4-2
abundance: many
j_gene: TRBJ2-7

CDR3aa: CASSLTVSGNTIYF
CDR3nt: TGTGCCAGCAGCTTGACAGTTAGCGGAAACACCATATATTTT
d_gene: NA
v_gene: TRBV7-9
abundance: many
j_gene: TRBJ1-3

CDR3aa: CASSDEGQGHSYEQYF
CDR3nt: TGTGCCAGCAGTGACGAGGGCCAGGGGCACTCCTACGAGCAGTACTTC
d_gene: NA
v_gene: TRBV25-1
abundance: NA
j_gene: TRBJ2-7

CDR3aa: CSARDLRGESTEAFF
CDR3nt: TGCAGTGCTAGAGATCTTCGTGGGGAGAGTACTGAAGCTTTCTTT
d_gene: NA
v_gene: TRBV20-1
abundance: many
j_gene: TRBJ1-1

CDR3aa: CASSPAGGYEQFF
CDR3nt: TGTGCCAGCAGTCCCGCGGGAGGCTATGAGCAGTTCTTC
d_gene: TRBD2
v_gene: TRBV12-3/TRBV12-4
abundance: few
j_gene: TRBJ2-1

CDR3aa: CASSGTSGSDEQFF
CDR3nt: TGTGCCAGCAGCGGGACTAGCGGGAGTGATGAGCAGTTCTTC
d_gene: TRBD2
v_gene: TRBV2
abundance: NA
j_gene: TRBJ2-1

CDR3aa: CSASSLAGGPFEQYF
CDR3nt: TGCAGTGCTAGTTCTCTAGCGGGAGGGCCTTTCGAGCAGTACTTC
d_gene: TRBD2
v_gene: TRBV20-1
abundance: few
j_gene: TRBJ2-7

CDR3aa: CASSLDSSGGDNQPQHF
CDR3nt: TGTGCCAGCAGCTTAGATAGCTCAGGGGGCGACAATCAGCCCCAGCATTTT
d_gene: TRBD1
v_gene: TRBV7-3
abundance: NA
j_gene: TRBJ1-5

CDR3aa: CASSLAGLAGEPFF
CDR3nt: TGTGCCAGCAGCTTGGCGGGACTAGCGGGAGAGCCGTTCTTC
d_gene: TRBD2
v_gene: TRBV5-6
abundance: few
j_gene: TRBJ2-1

CDR3aa: CASSIRLGTGTNTIYF
CDR3nt: TGTGCCAGCAGCATACGACTCGGGACAGGGACAAACACCATATATTTT
d_gene: TRBD1
v_gene: TRBV6-5
abundance: NA
j_gene: TRBJ1-3

CDR3aa: CASSPRLAAYYEQYF
CDR3nt: TGTGCCAGCTCACCTCGACTAGCGGCGTACTACGAGCAGTACTTC
d_gene: TRBD2
v_gene: TRBV18
abundance: few
j_gene: TRBJ2-7

CDR3aa: CASSFLGSGGANVLTF
CDR3nt: TGTGCCAGCAGCTTTCTGGGGTCTGGTGGGGCCAACGTCCTGACTTTC
d_gene: NA
v_gene: TRBV7-2
abundance: many
j_gene: TRBJ2-6

CDR3aa: CATQDPSPVYEQYF
CDR3nt: TGTGCCACCCAGGATCCGTCCCCCGTCTACGAGCAGTACTTC
d_gene: NA
v_gene: TRBV19
abundance: NA
j_gene: TRBJ2-7

CDR3aa: CASSLLGINYEQYF
CDR3nt: TGTGCCAGCAGTCTTCTGGGTATAAACTACGAGCAGTACTTC
d_gene: NA
v_gene: TRBV28
abundance: NA
j_gene: TRBJ2-7

CDR3aa: CASSLKQGQIMNTEAFF
CDR3nt: TGCGCCAGCAGCTTGAAGCAGGGACAGATAATGAACACTGAAGCTTTCTTT
d_gene: TRBD1
v_gene: TRBV5-1
abundance: NA
j_gene: TRBJ1-1

CDR3aa: CASRTGRRETQYF
CDR3nt: TGTGCCAGCCGGACAGGTCGCCGAGAGACCCAGTACTTC
d_gene: TRBD1
v_gene: TRBV2
abundance: few
j_gene: TRBJ2-5

CDR3aa: CASSPTGPQETQYF
CDR3nt: TGTGCCAGCAGTCCCACAGGACCCCAAGAGACCCAGTACTTC
d_gene: NA
v_gene: TRBV12-3/TRBV12-4
abundance: NA
j_gene: TRBJ2-5

CDR3aa: CASSNRQASTGELFF
CDR3nt: TGTGCCAGCAGCAACAGACAGGCATCCACCGGGGAGCTGTTTTTT
d_gene: NA
v_gene: TRBV7-3
abundance: few
j_gene: TRBJ2-2

CDR3aa: CASSLSLALEQFF
CDR3nt: TGTGCCAGCAGCTTGAGTTTGGCATTGGAGCAGTTCTTC
d_gene: NA
v_gene: TRBV5-6
abundance: NA
j_gene: TRBJ2-1

CDR3aa: CASSSDRGQGQYF
CDR3nt: TGTGCCAGCAGCTCCGACAGGGGTCAGGGGCAGTACTTC
d_gene: TRBD1
v_gene: TRBV7-2
abundance: NA
j_gene: TRBJ2-7

CDR3aa: CASSGQPYEQYF
CDR3nt: TGTGCCAGCAGTGGACAGCCCTACGAGCAGTACTTC
d_gene: NA
v_gene: TRBV12-3/TRBV12-4
abundance: NA
j_gene: TRBJ2-7

CDR3aa: CSARTLGHYEQYF
CDR3nt: TGCAGTGCTAGGACTCTAGGGCACTACGAGCAGTACTTC
d_gene: NA
v_gene: TRBV20-1
abundance: NA
j_gene: TRBJ2-7

CDR3aa: CSASYGGGSGVGYTF
CDR3nt: TGCAGTGCTAGTTATGGAGGGGGCTCGGGTGTTGGCTACACCTTC
d_gene: TRBD1
v_gene: TRBV20-1
abundance: few
j_gene: TRBJ1-2

CDR3aa: CASSIPRQVEAFF
CDR3nt: TGTGCCAGCAGTATACCCCGACAGGTCGAAGCTTTCTTT
d_gene: NA
v_gene: TRBV7-9
abundance: NA
j_gene: TRBJ1-1

CDR3aa: CASSSGLAGESF
CDR3nt: TGTGCCAGCAGTTCCGGACTAGCGGGAGAGAGCTTC
d_gene: TRBD2
v_gene: TRBV6-2/TRBV6-3
abundance: NA
j_gene: TRBJ2-1

CDR3aa: CASSLVMVAGVYYEQYF
CDR3nt: TGTGCCAGCAGCTTAGTTATGGTAGCGGGGGTCTATTACGAGCAGTACTTC
d_gene: TRBD2
v_gene: TRBV7-8
abundance: few
j_gene: TRBJ2-7

CDR3aa: CSTGRGTQYF
CDR3nt: TGCAGTACGGGACGGGGTACGCAGTATTTT
d_gene: NA
v_gene: TRBV20-1
abundance: NA
j_gene: TRBJ2-3

CDR3aa: CASSYSDGASYEQYF
CDR3nt: TGTGCCAGCAGTTACAGTGACGGAGCGTCCTACGAGCAGTACTTC
d_gene: NA
v_gene: TRBV6-2/TRBV6-3
abundance: few
j_gene: TRBJ2-7

CDR3aa: CASRETSGISYEQYF
CDR3nt: TGTGCCAGCAGAGAGACTAGCGGTATCTCCTACGAGCAGTACTTC
d_gene: TRBD2
v_gene: TRBV28
abundance: many
j_gene: TRBJ2-7

CDR3aa: CASSSRSTSGRAYEQYF
CDR3nt: TGTGCCAGCAGCTCCAGGTCGACTAGCGGGAGGGCCTACGAGCAGTACTTC
d_gene: TRBD2
v_gene: TRBV5-4
abundance: NA
j_gene: TRBJ2-7

CDR3aa: CASSFLGGEKLFF
CDR3nt: TGTGCCAGCAGCTTTCTGGGGGGCGAAAAACTGTTTTTT
d_gene: NA
v_gene: TRBV7-9
abundance: many
j_gene: TRBJ1-4

CDR3aa: CASRPPTGPTDTQYF
CDR3nt: TGTGCCAGCAGACCTCCGACAGGGCCCACAGATACGCAGTATTTT
d_gene: TRBD1
v_gene: TRBV6-5
abundance: few
j_gene: TRBJ2-3

CDR3aa: CASSQQGRETQYF
CDR3nt: TGCGCCAGCAGCCAACAGGGAAGGGAGACCCAGTACTTC
d_gene: NA
v_gene: TRBV4-1
abundance: NA
j_gene: TRBJ2-5

CDR3aa: CASSAGRAQETQYF
CDR3nt: TGTGCCAGCAGTGCGGGCAGGGCCCAAGAGACCCAGTACTTC
d_gene: NA
v_gene: TRBV7-7
abundance: few
j_gene: TRBJ2-5

CDR3aa: CASSLSPGRETQYF
CDR3nt: TGTGCCAGCAGCTTAAGTCCGGGACGAGAGACCCAGTACTTC
d_gene: NA
v_gene: TRBV7-2
abundance: few
j_gene: TRBJ2-5